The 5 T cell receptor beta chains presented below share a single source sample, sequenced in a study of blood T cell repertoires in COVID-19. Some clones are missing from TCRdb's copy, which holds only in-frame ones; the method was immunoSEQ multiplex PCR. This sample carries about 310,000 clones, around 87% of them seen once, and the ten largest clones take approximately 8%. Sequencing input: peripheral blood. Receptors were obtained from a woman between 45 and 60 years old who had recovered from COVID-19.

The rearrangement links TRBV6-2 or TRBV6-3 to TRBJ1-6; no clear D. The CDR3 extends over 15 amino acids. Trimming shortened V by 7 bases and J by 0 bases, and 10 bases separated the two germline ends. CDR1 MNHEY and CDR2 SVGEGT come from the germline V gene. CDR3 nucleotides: TGTGCCAGCACCCCGACGGGCTCCTATAATTCACCCCTCCACTTT. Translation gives CASTPTGSYNSPLHF.

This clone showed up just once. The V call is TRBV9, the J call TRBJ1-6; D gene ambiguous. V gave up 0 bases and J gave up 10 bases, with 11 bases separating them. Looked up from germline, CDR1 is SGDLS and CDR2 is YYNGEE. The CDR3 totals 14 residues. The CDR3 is CASSVEHLNSPLHF. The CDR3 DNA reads TGTGCCAGCAGCGTAGAGCACTTAAACTCACCCCTCCACTTT. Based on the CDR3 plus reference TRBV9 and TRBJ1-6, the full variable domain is DSGVTQTPKHLITATGQRVTLRCSPRSGDLSVYWYQQSLDQGLQFLIQYYNGEERAKGNILERFSAQQFPDLHSELNLSSLELGDSALYFCASSVEHLNSPLHFGNGTRLTVT.

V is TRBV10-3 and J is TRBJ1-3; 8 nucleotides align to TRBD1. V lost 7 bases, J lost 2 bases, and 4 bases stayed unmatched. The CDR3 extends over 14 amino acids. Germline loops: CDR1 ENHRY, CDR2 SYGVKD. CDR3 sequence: CAITDRVAGNTIYF. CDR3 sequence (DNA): TGTGCCATCACGGACAGGGTCGCTGGAAACACCATATATTTT.

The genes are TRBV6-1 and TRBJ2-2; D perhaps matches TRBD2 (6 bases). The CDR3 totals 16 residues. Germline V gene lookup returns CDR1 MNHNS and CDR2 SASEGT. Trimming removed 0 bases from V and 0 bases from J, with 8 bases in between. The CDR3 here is CASSEAGGSNTGELFF. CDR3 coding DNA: TGTGCCAGCAGTGAAGCTGGGGGGTCGAACACCGGGGAGCTGTTTTTT.

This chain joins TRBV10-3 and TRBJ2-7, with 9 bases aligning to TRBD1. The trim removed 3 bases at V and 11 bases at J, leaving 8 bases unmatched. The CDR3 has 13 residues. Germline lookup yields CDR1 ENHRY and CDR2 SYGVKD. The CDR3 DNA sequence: TGTGCCATCAGTGATTCCGGGACAGGGTTGGAGTACTTC. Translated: CAISDSGTGLEYF.